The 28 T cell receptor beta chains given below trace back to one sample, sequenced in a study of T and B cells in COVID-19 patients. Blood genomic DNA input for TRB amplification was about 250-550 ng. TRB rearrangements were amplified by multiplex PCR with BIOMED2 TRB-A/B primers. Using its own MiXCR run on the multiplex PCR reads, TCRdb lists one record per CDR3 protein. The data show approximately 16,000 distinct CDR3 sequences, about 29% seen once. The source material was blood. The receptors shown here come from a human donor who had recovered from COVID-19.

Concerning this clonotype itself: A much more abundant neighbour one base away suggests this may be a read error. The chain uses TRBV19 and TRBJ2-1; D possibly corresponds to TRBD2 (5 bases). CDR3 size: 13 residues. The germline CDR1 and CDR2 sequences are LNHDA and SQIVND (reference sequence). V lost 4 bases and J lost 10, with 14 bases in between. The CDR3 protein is CASSTGSGYEQFF. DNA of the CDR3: TGTGCCAGTAGTACGGGATCTGGCTACGAGCAGTTCTTC.

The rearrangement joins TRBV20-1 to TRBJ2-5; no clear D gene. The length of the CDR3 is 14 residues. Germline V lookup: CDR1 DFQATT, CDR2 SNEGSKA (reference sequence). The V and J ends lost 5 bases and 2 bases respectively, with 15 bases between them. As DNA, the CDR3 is TGCAGTGCTCCTCGCCCGACACAGCAAGAGACCCAGTACTTC. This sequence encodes CSAPRPTQQETQYF.

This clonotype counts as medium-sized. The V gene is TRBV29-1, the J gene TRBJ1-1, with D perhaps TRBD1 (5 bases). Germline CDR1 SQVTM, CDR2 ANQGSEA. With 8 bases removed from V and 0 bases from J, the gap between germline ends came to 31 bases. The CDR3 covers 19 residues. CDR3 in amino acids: CSPQQETVCREEMNTEAFF. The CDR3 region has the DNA TGCAGCCCACAGCAAGAGACAGTCTGCCGCGAAGAGATGAACACTGAAGCTTTCTTT.

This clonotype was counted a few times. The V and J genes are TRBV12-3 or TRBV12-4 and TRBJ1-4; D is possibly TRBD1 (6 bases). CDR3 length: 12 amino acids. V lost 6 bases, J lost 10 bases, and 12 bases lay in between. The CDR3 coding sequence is TGTGCCAGCAGCCCACAGGGAGCAAAACTGTTTTTT. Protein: CASSPQGAKLFF.

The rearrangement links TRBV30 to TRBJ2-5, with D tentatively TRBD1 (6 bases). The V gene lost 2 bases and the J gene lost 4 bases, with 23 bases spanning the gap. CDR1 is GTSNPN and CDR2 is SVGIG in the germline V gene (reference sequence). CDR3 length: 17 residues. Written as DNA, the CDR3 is TGTGCCTGGAGTAGTCGTCGGACAGCTATCGGTGCAGAGACCCAGTACTTC. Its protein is CAWSSRRTAIGAETQYF.

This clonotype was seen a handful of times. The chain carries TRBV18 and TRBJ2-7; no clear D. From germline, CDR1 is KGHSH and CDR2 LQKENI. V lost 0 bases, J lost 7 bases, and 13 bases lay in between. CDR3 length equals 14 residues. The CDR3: CASSPPGPTTEQYF. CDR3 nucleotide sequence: TGTGCCAGCTCACCACCAGGACCAACAACGGAGCAGTACTTC.

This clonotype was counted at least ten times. The CDR3 protein is CASSLQGMVNTEAFF. The CDR3 coding sequence is TGTGCCAGCAGTTTGCAGGGTATGGTGAACACTGAAGCTTTCTTT. V gene TRBV11-3 combines with J gene TRBJ1-1; D might be TRBD1 (5 bases). The CDR3 extends over 15 amino acids. Germline V gene data show CDR1 as SGHNT and CDR2 as YENEEA. The V end lost 6 bases, the J end lost 0 bases, and 14 bases lay between the germline ends.

The CDR3 DNA reads TGTGCCAGCAGCCCGGCGGTTAGCAATCAGCCCCAGCATTTT. It codes for CASSPAVSNQPQHF. This chain connects TRBV6-5 to TRBJ1-5; the D is unclear. Germline V gene sequence: CDR1 MNHEY, CDR2 SVGAGI. V lost 6 bases to trimming and J lost 0 bases, with 9 bases between them. The CDR3 contains 14 residues.

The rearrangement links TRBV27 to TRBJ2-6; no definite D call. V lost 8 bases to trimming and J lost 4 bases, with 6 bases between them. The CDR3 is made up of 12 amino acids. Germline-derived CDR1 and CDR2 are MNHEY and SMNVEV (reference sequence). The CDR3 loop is CASGLGANVLTF. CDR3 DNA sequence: TGTGCCAGCGGCCTGGGGGCCAACGTCCTGACTTTC.

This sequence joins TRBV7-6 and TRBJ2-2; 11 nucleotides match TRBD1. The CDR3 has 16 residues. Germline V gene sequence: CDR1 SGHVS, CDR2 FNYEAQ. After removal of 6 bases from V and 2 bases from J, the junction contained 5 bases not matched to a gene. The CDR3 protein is CASRSGTGGNTGELFF. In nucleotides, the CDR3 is TGTGCCAGCAGGTCCGGGACAGGGGGAAACACCGGGGAGCTGTTTTTT.

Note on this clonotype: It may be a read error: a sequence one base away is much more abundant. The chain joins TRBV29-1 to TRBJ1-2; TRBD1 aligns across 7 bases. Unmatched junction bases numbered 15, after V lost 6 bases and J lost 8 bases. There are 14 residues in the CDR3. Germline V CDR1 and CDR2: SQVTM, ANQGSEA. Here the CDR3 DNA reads TGCAGCGTCGTGCCGAGACAGGGCGGTCGCGGCTACACCTTC. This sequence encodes CSVVPRQGGRGYTF.

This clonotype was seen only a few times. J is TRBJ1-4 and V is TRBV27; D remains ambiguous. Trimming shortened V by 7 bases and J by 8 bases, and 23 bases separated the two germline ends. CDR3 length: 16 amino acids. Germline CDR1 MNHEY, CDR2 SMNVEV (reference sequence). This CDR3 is CASTKGHSSGLEKLFF. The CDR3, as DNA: TGTGCCAGCACCAAAGGCCATAGCTCGGGGTTGGAAAAACTGTTTTTT.

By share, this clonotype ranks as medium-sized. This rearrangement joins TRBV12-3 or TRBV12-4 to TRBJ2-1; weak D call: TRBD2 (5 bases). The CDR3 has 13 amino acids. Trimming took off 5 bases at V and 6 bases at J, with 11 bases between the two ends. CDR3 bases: TGTGCCAGCAGTCTGGACTTCCCCAATGAGCAGTTCTTC. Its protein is CASSLDFPNEQFF.

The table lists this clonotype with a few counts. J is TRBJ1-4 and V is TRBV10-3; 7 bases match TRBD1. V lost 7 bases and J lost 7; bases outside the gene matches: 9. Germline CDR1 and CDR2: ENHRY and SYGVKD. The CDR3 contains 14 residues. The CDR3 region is CAIKGGAGGEKLFF. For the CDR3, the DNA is TGTGCCATCAAAGGCGGCGCAGGGGGTGAAAAACTGTTTTTT.

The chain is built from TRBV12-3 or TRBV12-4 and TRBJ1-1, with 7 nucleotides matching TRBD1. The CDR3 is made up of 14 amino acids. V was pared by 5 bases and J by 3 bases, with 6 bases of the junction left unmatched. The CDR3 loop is CASSRQGPYTEAFF. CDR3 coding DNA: TGTGCCAGCAGTCGACAGGGCCCGTACACTGAAGCTTTCTTT.

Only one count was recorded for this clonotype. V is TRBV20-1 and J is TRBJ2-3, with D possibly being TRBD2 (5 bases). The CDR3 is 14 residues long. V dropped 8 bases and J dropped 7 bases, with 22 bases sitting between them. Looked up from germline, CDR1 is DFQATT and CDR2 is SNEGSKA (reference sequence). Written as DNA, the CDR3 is TGCAGTAGCACTTGGGCCCCTTCGGGGAATACGCAGTATTTT. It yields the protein CSSTWAPSGNTQYF.

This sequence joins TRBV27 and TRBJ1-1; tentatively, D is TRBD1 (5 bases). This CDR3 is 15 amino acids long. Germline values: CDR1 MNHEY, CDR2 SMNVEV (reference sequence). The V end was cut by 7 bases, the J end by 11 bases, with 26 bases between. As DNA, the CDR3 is TGTGCCAGCACCCCCTCATCGACAGAAACTAGGTGGGCTTTCTTT. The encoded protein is CASTPSSTETRWAFF.

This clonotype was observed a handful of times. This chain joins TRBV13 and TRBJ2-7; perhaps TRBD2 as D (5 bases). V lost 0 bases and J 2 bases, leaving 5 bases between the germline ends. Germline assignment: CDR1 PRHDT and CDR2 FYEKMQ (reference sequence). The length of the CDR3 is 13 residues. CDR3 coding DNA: TGTGCCAGCAGCTTAGGGAGGGCCTACGAGCAGTACTTC. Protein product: CASSLGRAYEQYF.

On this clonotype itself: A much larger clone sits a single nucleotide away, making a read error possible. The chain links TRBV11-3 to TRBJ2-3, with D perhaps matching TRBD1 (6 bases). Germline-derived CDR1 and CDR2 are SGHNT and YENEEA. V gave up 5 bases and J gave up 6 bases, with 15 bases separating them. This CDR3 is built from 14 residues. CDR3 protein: CASSTGQFSDTQYF. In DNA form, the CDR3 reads TGTGCCAGCAGCACGGGACAATTCAGCGATACGCAGTATTTT.

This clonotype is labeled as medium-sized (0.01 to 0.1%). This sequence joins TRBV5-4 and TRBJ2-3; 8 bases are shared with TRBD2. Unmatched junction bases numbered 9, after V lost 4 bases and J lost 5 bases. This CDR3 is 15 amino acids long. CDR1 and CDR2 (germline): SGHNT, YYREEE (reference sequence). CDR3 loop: CASSRDGRAEDTQYF. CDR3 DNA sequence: TGTGCCAGCAGCCGGGACGGGAGGGCGGAAGATACGCAGTATTTT. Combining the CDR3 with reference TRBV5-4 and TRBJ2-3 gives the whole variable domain ETGVTQSPTHLIKTRGQQVTLRCSSQSGHNTVSWYQQALGQGPQFIFQYYREEENGRGNFPPRFSGLQFPNYSSELNVNALELDDSALYLCASSRDGRAEDTQYFGPGTRLTVL.

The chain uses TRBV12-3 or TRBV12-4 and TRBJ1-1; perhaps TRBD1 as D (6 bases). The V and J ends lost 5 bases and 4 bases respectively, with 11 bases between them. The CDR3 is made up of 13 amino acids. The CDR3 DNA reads TGTGCCAGCAGTGAACAGGGTCCCACTGAAGCTTTCTTT. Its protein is CASSEQGPTEAFF.

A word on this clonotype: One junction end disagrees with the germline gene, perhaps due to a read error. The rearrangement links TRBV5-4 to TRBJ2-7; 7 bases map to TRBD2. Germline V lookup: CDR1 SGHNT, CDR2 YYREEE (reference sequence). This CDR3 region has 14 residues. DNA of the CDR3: TGCGCCAGCAGCGAGGGGAGCGGGGCCTACGAGCAGTACTTC. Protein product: CASSEGSGAYEQYF.

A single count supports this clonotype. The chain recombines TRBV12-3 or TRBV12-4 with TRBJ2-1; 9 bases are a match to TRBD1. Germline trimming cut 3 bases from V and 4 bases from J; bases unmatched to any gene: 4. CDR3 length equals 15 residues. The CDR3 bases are TGTGCCAGCAGTTTCAGGACAGGGGCGTACAATGAGCAGTTCTTC. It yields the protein CASSFRTGAYNEQFF.

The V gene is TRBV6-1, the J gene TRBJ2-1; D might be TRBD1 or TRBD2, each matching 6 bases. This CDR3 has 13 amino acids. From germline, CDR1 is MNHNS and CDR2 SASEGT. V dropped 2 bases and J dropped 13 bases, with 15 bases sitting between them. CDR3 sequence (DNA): TGTGCCAGCAGTGAATGGGGGCCGGGGGTACAGTTCTTC. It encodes CASSEWGPGVQFF.

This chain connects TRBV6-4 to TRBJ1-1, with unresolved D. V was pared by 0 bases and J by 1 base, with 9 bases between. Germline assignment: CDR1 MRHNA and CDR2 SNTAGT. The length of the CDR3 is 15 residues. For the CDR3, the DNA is TGTGCCAGCAGTGACTCTCATCGGTCGAACACTGAAGCTTTCTTT. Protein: CASSDSHRSNTEAFF.

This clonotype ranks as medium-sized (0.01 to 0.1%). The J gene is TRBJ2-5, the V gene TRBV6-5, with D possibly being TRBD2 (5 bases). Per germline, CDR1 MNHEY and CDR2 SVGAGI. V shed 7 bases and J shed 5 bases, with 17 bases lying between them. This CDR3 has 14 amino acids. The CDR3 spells CASMPGFQGETQYF. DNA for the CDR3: TGTGCCAGCATGCCGGGATTTCAAGGGGAGACCCAGTACTTC.

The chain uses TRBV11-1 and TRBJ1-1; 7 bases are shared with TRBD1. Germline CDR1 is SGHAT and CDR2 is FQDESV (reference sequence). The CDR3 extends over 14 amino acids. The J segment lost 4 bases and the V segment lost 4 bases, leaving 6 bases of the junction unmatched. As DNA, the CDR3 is TGTGCCAGCAGCTCGACAGGGCTGGGCACTGAAGCTTTCTTT. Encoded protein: CASSSTGLGTEAFF.

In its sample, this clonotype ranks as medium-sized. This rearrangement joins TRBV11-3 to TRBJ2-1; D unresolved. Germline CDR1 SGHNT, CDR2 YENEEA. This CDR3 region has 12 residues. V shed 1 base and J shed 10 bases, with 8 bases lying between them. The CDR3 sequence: CASSLGRREQFF. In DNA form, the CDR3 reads TGTGCCAGCAGCTTAGGTAGGCGAGAGCAGTTCTTC.